Listed below are T cell receptor beta chains from one sample, sequenced in a study of regulatory T cells in long-lasting Graves disease. From the multiplex PCR reads, TCRdb called clonotypes with MiXCR, one entry per CDR3 protein. The repertoire consists of 350,000 to 500,000 distinct CDR3 sequences, with 14% occurring once and the leading ten covering approximately 15%. The data were also submitted as part of a second study, on T cells in Graves' hyperthyroidism and ophthalmopathy.

This specimen was peripheral blood mononuclear cells (PBMCs), taken at new diagnosis, from a patient treated with antithyroid drugs. The receptors were sampled from a woman in her fifties or sixties with Graves disease. Each CDR3 is given with its conserved first and last residue. A D gene is named only where the DNA matches it firmly. Rows give clone size only sometimes, using once, few, many, or a class for an expanded clone.

>TRBV28|TRBD1|TRBJ2-7|many
TGTGCCAGCAGTTCCGGACAGGGGGACGAGCAGTACTTC
CASSSGQGDEQYF
>TRBV11-2|TRBD1|TRBJ1-4|few
TGTGCCAGCAGGACAGGGAAGAATGAAAAACTGTTTTTT
CASRTGKNEKLFF
>TRBV7-3|NA|TRBJ2-5|many
TGTGCCAGCAGCTTAAGGGCGGGTCAAGAGACCCAGTACTTC
CASSLRAGQETQYF
>TRBV12-3/TRBV12-4|NA|TRBJ1-1|many
TGTGCCAGCAGTCGGGGGGGTGAAGCTTTCTTT
CASSRGGEAFF
>TRBV5-1|NA|TRBJ2-3|many
TGCGCCAGCAGCTTGGCCCGGCTAGACGCAGATACGCAGTATTTT
CASSLARLDADTQYF
>TRBV19|NA|TRBJ2-6|NA
TGTGCCAGTAGTCCCCAACGGTCTGGGGCCAACGTCCTGACTTTC
CASSPQRSGANVLTF
>TRBV7-9|NA|TRBJ2-3|many
TGTGCCAGCAGCGGCGGCGGGTGGAGCACAGATACGCAGTATTTT
CASSGGGWSTDTQYF
>TRBV28|NA|TRBJ2-1|many
TGTGCCAGCAGTTTCCGCCTGGGGCTAGCGATTTACAATGAGCAGTTCTTC
CASSFRLGLAIYNEQFF
>TRBV24-1|TRBD2|TRBJ2-2|few
TGTGCCACCAGTGCAGCGGGACGGCCGAACACCGGGGAGCTGTTTTTT
CATSAAGRPNTGELFF
>TRBV27|NA|TRBJ1-6|few
TGTGCCAGCAGTCAGGGTTTAGGCTCCTATAATTCACCCCTCCACTTT
CASSQGLGSYNSPLHF